The 20 T cell receptor beta chains presented below share a single source sample, sequenced in a study of blood T cells in healthy people across ages. A J-beta primer mix and a sample-barcoded 5' primer were used in a second PCR of roughly 7 to 12 cycles. TCRdb analysed the 5' RACE reads with MiXCR anew, one entry per CDR3 protein. The repertoire consists of hundreds of thousands of distinct CDR3 sequences, with 44% occurring once and the leading ten covering roughly 19%. Sequencing was performed on blood. These receptors were taken from a man aged 55 to 70 in good health.

This clonotype turned up a few times. The chain links TRBV29-1 to TRBJ2-3, with D maybe TRBD2 (5 bases). The length of the CDR3 is 15 residues. Germline values: CDR1 SQVTM, CDR2 ANQGSEA. V lost 3 bases to trimming and J lost 0 bases, with 13 bases between them. The CDR3 DNA sequence: TGCAGCGTTGACTTAAGCGGATCTAGCACAGATACGCAGTATTTT. Translation: CSVDLSGSSTDTQYF.

A note on this clonotype: The junction shows a germline mismatch at one end, possibly a read error. V usage is TRBV29-1 and J usage is TRBJ2-7; D possibly uses TRBD1 or TRBD2 (5 bases each). The length of the CDR3 is 12 residues. Germline CDR1 SQVTM, CDR2 ANQGSEA. Written as DNA, the CDR3 is TGCAACGTTGGGGACCGCTCCTACGAGCAGTACTTC. Translated, it gives CNVGDRSYEQYF.

The DNA for the CDR3 is TGTGCCAGCCTGGGGCCCATAGATAGTGAGCAGTACTTC. Encoded protein: CASLGPIDSEQYF. The chain employs TRBV3-1 and TRBJ2-7; tentative D call: TRBD1 (5 bases). V gave up 8 bases and J gave up 7 bases, with 18 bases separating them. Germline assignment: CDR1 LGHDT and CDR2 YNNKEL (reference sequence). The CDR3 is 13 amino acids.

Note on this clonotype: A much larger clone lies a single base off, so this may be a read error. The chain uses TRBV30 and TRBJ2-1; D tentatively fits TRBD1 or TRBD2 (6 bases each). The CDR3 has 12 amino acids. V lost 5 bases and J 8 bases, leaving 13 bases between the germline ends. Germline lookup yields CDR1 GTSNPN and CDR2 SVGIG (reference sequence). CDR3 nucleotide sequence: TGTGCCTGGGACCAAAGGGGGGATGAGCAGTTCTTC. Translation gives CAWDQRGDEQFF.

The chain is built from TRBV20-1 and TRBJ2-3; D possibly uses TRBD1 or TRBD2 (5 bases each). This CDR3 has 15 residues. Germline V gene lookup returns CDR1 DFQATT and CDR2 SNEGSKA (reference sequence). V lost 6 bases and J lost 2, with 18 bases in between. The CDR3 DNA reads as TGCAGTGCCACAACCGGGACCGAATACACAGATACGCAGTATTTT. It specifies CSATTGTEYTDTQYF.

The CDR3 loop reads CASKETGSHEQYF. CDR3 nucleotides: TGTGCCAGCAAAGAGACAGGGTCCCACGAGCAGTACTTC. The V and J genes are TRBV6-6 and TRBJ2-7; 7 positions match TRBD1. CDR1 MNHNY and CDR2 SVGAGI come from the germline V gene (reference sequence). The CDR3 is 13 residues long. V was pared by 7 bases and J by 5 bases, with 8 bases of the junction left unmatched.

This clonotype was seen a handful of times. The rearrangement joins TRBV7-2 to TRBJ1-6; D is possibly TRBD1 (6 bases). Germline V lookup: CDR1 SGHTA, CDR2 FQGNSA. The CDR3 covers 17 residues. Trimming removed 0 bases from V and 13 bases from J, with 22 bases in between. CDR3: CASSLALARGAGYPLHF. The CDR3 nucleotides read TGTGCCAGCAGCTTAGCCCTCGCGCGGGGGGCCGGGTATCCCCTCCACTTT.

This chain uses TRBV18 with TRBJ1-4; 9 nucleotides line up with TRBD1. Germline assignment: CDR1 KGHSH and CDR2 LQKENI. There are 20 residues in the CDR3. The ends lost 6 bases at V and 5 bases at J; junction bases unmatched: 22. CDR3 sequence: CASSLGPRDREARKNEKLFF. The CDR3 DNA sequence: TGTGCCAGCTCGCTCGGACCCCGGGACAGGGAAGCAAGAAAAAATGAAAAACTGTTTTTT.

The chain is built from TRBV9 and TRBJ1-6; D ambiguous. Germline CDR1 reads SGDLS; CDR2 reads YYNGEE. Trimming took off 0 bases at V and 5 bases at J, with 3 bases between the two ends. The CDR3 is made up of 13 amino acids. The CDR3 region is CASSVDHNSPLHF. The CDR3 bases are TGTGCCAGCAGCGTAGACCATAATTCACCCCTCCACTTT.

The chain combines TRBV6-1 with TRBJ1-6; D uncertain. Germline V gene data show CDR1 as MNHNS and CDR2 as SASEGT. This CDR3 is built from 15 residues. Trimming removed 6 bases from V and 3 bases from J, with 12 bases in between. Written as DNA, the CDR3 is TGTGCCAGCAGGAACAGTTATTTCTATAATTCACCCCTCCACTTT. It encodes CASRNSYFYNSPLHF.

Comment on this clonotype: The junction differs from germline at one of its ends, possibly a read error. This rearrangement joins TRBV20-1 to TRBJ2-3; no clear D. Per germline, CDR1 DFQATT and CDR2 SNEGSKA (reference sequence). This CDR3 has 11 residues. DNA of the CDR3: TGCAGTGCTGGAGAGCTGGATAGGCAGTATTTT. The encoded protein is CSAGELDRQYF.

This chain connects TRBV25-1 to TRBJ1-6; D gene uncertain. Looked up from germline, CDR1 is MGHDK and CDR2 is SYGVNS. This CDR3 region has 15 residues. Trimming removed 3 bases at V and 7 bases at J, with 13 bases between. CDR3 bases: TGTGCCAGCAGTGACCCCGCCGGACTCAATTCACCCCTCCACTTT. Encoded protein: CASSDPAGLNSPLHF.

The chain couples TRBV29-1 to TRBJ1-4; perhaps TRBD1 as D (6 bases). This CDR3 spans 13 amino acids. V lost 7 bases to trimming and J lost 7 bases, with 16 bases between them. Germline V gene lookup returns CDR1 SQVTM and CDR2 ANQGSEA. The CDR3 coding sequence is TGCAGCGCTAAGGACAGTTCGGGTGAAAAACTGTTTTTT. This translates into CSAKDSSGEKLFF.

This clonotype was recorded a few times. The chain recombines TRBV9 with TRBJ1-6; 8 bases map to TRBD1. The CDR3 spans 13 residues. V shed 4 bases, J shed 10 bases, and the junction held 4 bases outside the gene matches. Germline V gene data show CDR1 as SGDLS and CDR2 as YYNGEE. CDR3 region: CASSSTGDSPLHF. CDR3 DNA: TGTGCCAGCAGCTCGACAGGGGACTCACCCCTCCACTTT.

The V and J genes are TRBV18 and TRBJ2-3; D may be TRBD1 or TRBD2 (5 bases each). The V end lost 4 bases, the J end lost 3 bases, and 14 bases lay between the germline ends. Germline CDR1 and CDR2: KGHSH and LQKENI. The CDR3 totals 15 residues. The chain's CDR3 is CASSQSAGSTDTQYF. In nucleotides, the CDR3 is TGTGCCAGCTCACAGTCGGCAGGGAGTACAGATACGCAGTATTTT.

This clonotype appeared a few times. The chain carries TRBV7-2 and TRBJ2-1; the match to TRBD2 covers 10 bases. Germline lookup yields CDR1 SGHTA and CDR2 FQGNSA. The CDR3 consists of 14 residues. V lost 4 bases and J lost 8; bases outside the gene matches: 5. The CDR3 DNA follows: TGTGCCAGCAGCTACCAGCGGGGGGGCTATGAGCAGTTCTTC. Translated, it gives CASSYQRGGYEQFF.

The rearrangement uses TRBV27 and TRBJ2-1, with 8 bases aligning to TRBD2. The CDR3 spans 18 residues. Losses at the gene ends were 5 bases for V and 6 bases for J; bases not matched to a gene: 18. The germline gives CDR1 MNHEY, CDR2 SMNVEV (reference sequence). CDR3 region: CASSGVLSGGLMANEQFF. Written as DNA, the CDR3 is TGTGCCAGCAGTGGAGTACTATCGGGGGGGCTTATGGCCAATGAGCAGTTCTTC.

The chain couples TRBV6-6 to TRBJ2-7; TRBD1 matches at 8 bases. After removal of 6 bases from V and 3 bases from J, the junction contained 10 bases not matched to a gene. The length of the CDR3 is 15 residues. Germline CDR1 and CDR2: MNHNY and SVGAGI (reference sequence). Here the CDR3 reads CASRERGQGGYEQYF. The CDR3 nucleotides read TGTGCCAGCAGAGAACGTGGACAGGGAGGCTACGAGCAGTACTTC.

This clonotype was found a few times. The chain combines TRBV11-2 with TRBJ2-5; D might be TRBD2 (6 bases). The germline V gene encodes CDR1 SGHAT and CDR2 FQNNGV. The CDR3 extends over 17 amino acids. V lost 1 base, J lost 3 bases, and 18 bases lay in between. The CDR3: CASSLGRFAGQKETQYF. The CDR3 region has the DNA TGTGCCAGCAGCTTAGGCCGGTTCGCGGGGCAGAAAGAGACCCAGTACTTC.

This clonotype has a handful of counts. One end of the junction fails to match germline, which may point to a read error. V is TRBV7-2 and J is TRBJ2-5, with D hard to call. The germline gives CDR1 SGHTA, CDR2 FQGNSA. This CDR3 comprises 12 residues. The CDR3 is CAGSLGIETQYF. CDR3 DNA sequence: TGTGCCGGCAGTTTGGGAATTGAGACCCAGTACTTC.